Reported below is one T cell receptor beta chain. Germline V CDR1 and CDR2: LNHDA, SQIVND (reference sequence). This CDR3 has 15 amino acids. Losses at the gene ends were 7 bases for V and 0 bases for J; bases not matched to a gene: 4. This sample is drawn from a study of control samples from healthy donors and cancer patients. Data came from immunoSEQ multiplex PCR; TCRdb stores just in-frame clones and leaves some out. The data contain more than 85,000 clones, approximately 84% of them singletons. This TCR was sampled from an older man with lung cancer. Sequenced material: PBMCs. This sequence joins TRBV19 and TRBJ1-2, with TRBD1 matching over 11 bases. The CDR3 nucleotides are TGTGCCAGTATAAAGGGACAGGGGGCTAACTATGGCTACACCTTC. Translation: CASIKGQGANYGYTF.